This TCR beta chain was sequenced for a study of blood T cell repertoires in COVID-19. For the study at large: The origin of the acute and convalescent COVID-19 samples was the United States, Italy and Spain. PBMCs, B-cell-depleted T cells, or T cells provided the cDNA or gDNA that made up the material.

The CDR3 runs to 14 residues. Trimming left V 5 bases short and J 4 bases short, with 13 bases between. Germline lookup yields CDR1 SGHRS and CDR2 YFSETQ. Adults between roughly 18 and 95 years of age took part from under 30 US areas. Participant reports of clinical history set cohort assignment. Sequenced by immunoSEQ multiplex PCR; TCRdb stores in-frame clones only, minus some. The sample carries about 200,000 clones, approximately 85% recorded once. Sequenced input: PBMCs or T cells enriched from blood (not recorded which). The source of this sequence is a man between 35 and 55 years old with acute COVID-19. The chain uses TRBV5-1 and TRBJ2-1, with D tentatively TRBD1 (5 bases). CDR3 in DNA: TGCGCCAGCAGGATACAGGATCCTTACAATGAGCAGTTCTTC. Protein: CASRIQDPYNEQFF.